This entry lists 21 T cell receptor beta chains sequenced from one sample in a study of blood T cell repertoires in COVID-19 (dated by TCRdb to about 2020). Library prep was done by the immunoSEQ multiplex PCR assay. Entries here come from immuneACCESS through TCRdb and include only in-frame sequences with V and J called. Some clones fail to appear in such tables; in the studies checked, an unresolved V gene covers under half of the shortfall, and the cause of the remainder is unknown. In all, the sample holds 60,000 to 80,000 clones, and around 89% of those were seen once. Approximately 6.8% of the sample is in the top ten clones. Specimen: peripheral blood. These receptors all stem from a woman aged 70 to 79 with acute or convalescent COVID-19.

This sequence joins TRBV3-1 (or the pseudogene TRBV3-2) and TRBJ2-5; the match to TRBD2 covers 9 bases. V was clipped by 0 bases and J by 5 bases; unmatched bases: 7. CDR3 size: 16 residues. Germline CDR1 reads LGHDT; CDR2 reads YNNKEL (reference sequence). The CDR3 DNA follows: TGTGCCAGCAGCCAAGATAAAGAGCGGGAGGTGGAGACCCAGTACTTC. Residues: CASSQDKEREVETQYF.

This chain connects TRBV19 to TRBJ1-1; the match to TRBD1 covers 9 bases. After removal of 6 bases from V and 6 bases from J, the junction contained 14 bases not matched to a gene. CDR3 length: 16 amino acids. Germline V gene data show CDR1 as LNHDA and CDR2 as SQIVND (reference sequence). The CDR3 DNA sequence: TGTGCCAGTAGACCTGACCGGGACAGGGTCTCGGCTGAAGCTTTCTTT. Translation: CASRPDRDRVSAEAFF.

V usage is TRBV7-3 and J usage is TRBJ2-7, with D possibly being TRBD1 (6 bases). V was pared by 1 base and J by 4 bases, with 11 bases between. The CDR3 runs 14 residues. CDR1 and CDR2 from the germline V gene are SGHTA and FQGTGA. The CDR3 DNA is TGTGCCAGCAGCTTAAGTTCGCAGGGGTACGAGCAGTACTTC. It encodes CASSLSSQGYEQYF.

V usage is TRBV19 and J usage is TRBJ1-1; D is unclear. This CDR3 is 13 amino acids long. The V end lost 0 bases, the J end lost 9 bases, and 11 bases lay between the germline ends. Germline V gene lookup returns CDR1 LNHDA and CDR2 SQIVND (reference sequence). The CDR3 region is CASSIDLSGKAFF. The CDR3 DNA reads TGTGCCAGTAGTATAGATCTATCGGGAAAAGCTTTCTTT.

The rearrangement links TRBV7-3 to TRBJ2-1; TRBD2 aligns across 11 bases. After removal of 5 bases from V and 7 bases from J, the junction contained 7 bases not matched to a gene. Germline V lookup: CDR1 SGHTA, CDR2 FQGTGA. The CDR3 spans 15 residues. DNA for the CDR3: TGTGCCAGCAGCAAATCTAGCGGGGGGATAAATGAGCAGTTCTTC. It translates to CASSKSSGGINEQFF. The variable domain in full, completed from reference TRBV7-3 and TRBJ2-1, reads GAGVSQTPSNKVTEKGKYVELRCDPISGHTALYWYRQSLGQGPEFLIYFQGTGAADDSGLPNDRFFAVRPEGSVSTLKIQRTERGDSAVYLCASSKSSGGINEQFFGPGTRLTVL.

The chain couples TRBV7-3 to TRBJ1-1; 8 nucleotides line up with TRBD1. V was clipped by 5 bases and J by 4 bases; unmatched bases: 3. Germline CDR1 SGHTA, CDR2 FQGTGA. This CDR3 contains 13 residues. DNA for the CDR3: TGTGCCAGCAGCCCCACAGGGGGCACTGAAGCTTTCTTT. Protein product: CASSPTGGTEAFF.

The CDR3 sequence is CASSLQTGGTGELFF. In DNA form, the CDR3 reads TGTGCCAGCAGCTTACAGACAGGGGGAACCGGGGAGCTGTTTTTT. This chain links TRBV7-2 with TRBJ2-2; 9 bases fit TRBD1. Germline loops: CDR1 SGHTA, CDR2 FQGNSA. Unmatched junction bases numbered 3, after V lost 2 bases and J lost 5 bases. The CDR3 has 15 residues.

This sequence joins TRBV7-2 and TRBJ1-5, with D maybe TRBD1 (5 bases). CDR3 length equals 14 residues. Trimming cost V 7 bases and J 7 bases, with 17 bases left between them. CDR1 and CDR2 (germline): SGHTA, FQGNSA. The chain's CDR3 is CASTVQGTGQPQHF. Here the CDR3 DNA reads TGTGCCAGCACCGTCCAGGGAACAGGACAGCCCCAGCATTTT.

The chain carries TRBV6-5 and TRBJ1-2; TRBD1 is a possible D gene (6 bases). The CDR3 spans 13 residues. The germline V and J ends were trimmed by 7 bases and 8 bases, with 17 bases remaining between them. Germline assignment: CDR1 MNHEY and CDR2 SVGAGI. This CDR3 is CASIPDRLGGYTF. The CDR3 DNA sequence: TGTGCCAGCATTCCCGACAGGCTGGGGGGCTACACCTTC.

This sequence joins TRBV4-3 and TRBJ2-5; D unclear. The V end lost 0 bases, the J end lost 0 bases, and 5 bases lay between the germline ends. The V gene's germline CDR1 is LGHNA and CDR2 YSLEER. This CDR3 is 14 amino acids long. As DNA, the CDR3 is TGCGCCAGCAGCCAAGATCTTTACCAAGAGACCCAGTACTTC. As protein: CASSQDLYQETQYF.

The V gene is TRBV4-3, the J gene TRBJ2-7, with 7 bases aligning to TRBD2. This CDR3 has 13 amino acids. After removal of 4 bases from V and 2 bases from J, the junction contained 2 bases not matched to a gene. The germline V gene encodes CDR1 LGHNA and CDR2 YSLEER. CDR3 bases: TGCGCCAGCAGCCCGGGGAGGGCCTACGAGCAGTACTTC. Amino acid sequence: CASSPGRAYEQYF.

J is TRBJ2-7 and V is TRBV7-9, with TRBD2 identical over 12 bases. J was trimmed by 5 bases and V by 5 bases; bases with no gene match: 10. Germline loops: CDR1 SEHNR, CDR2 FQNEAQ (reference sequence). This CDR3 region has 16 residues. CDR3: CASSPHRLAGVHEQYF. The CDR3 DNA sequence: TGTGCCAGCAGCCCCCACCGACTAGCGGGAGTCCACGAGCAGTACTTC.

The chain employs TRBV15 and TRBJ2-1, with 8 bases matching TRBD2. The ends lost 4 bases at V and 12 bases at J; junction bases unmatched: 8. Germline V gene lookup returns CDR1 LNHNV and CDR2 YYDKDF (reference sequence). This CDR3 is built from 13 residues. The DNA of the CDR3 is TGTGCCACCAGCAACCGGGGACTAGATGGGCAGTTCTTC. Residues: CATSNRGLDGQFF.

This rearrangement joins TRBV7-9 to TRBJ2-5; no clear D. CDR1 and CDR2 from the germline V gene are SEHNR and FQNEAQ (reference sequence). The V end was cut by 1 base, the J end by 5 bases, with 5 bases between. CDR3 size: 12 residues. The CDR3 reads CASSLVMETQYF. DNA for the CDR3: TGTGCCAGCAGCTTAGTCATGGAGACCCAGTACTTC.

V and J are TRBV19 and TRBJ1-2; 7 bases are a match to TRBD1. The CDR3 has 18 amino acids. Germline V gene data show CDR1 as LNHDA and CDR2 as SQIVND (reference sequence). The ends lost 5 bases at V and 2 bases at J; junction bases unmatched: 17. The CDR3, as DNA: TGTGCCAGTAGTCTTCGGGGACAGTCATGGCAGGGAAACTATGGCTACACCTTC. It translates to CASSLRGQSWQGNYGYTF.

This chain uses TRBV6-5 with TRBJ2-7; 8 bases match TRBD1. The CDR3 totals 14 residues. V dropped 4 bases and J dropped 0; count of bases not matched to a gene: 2. Germline lookup yields CDR1 MNHEY and CDR2 SVGAGI. This chain's CDR3 is CASSFTGGSYEQYF. CDR3 sequence (DNA): TGTGCCAGCAGTTTTACAGGGGGCTCCTACGAGCAGTACTTC.

The chain is built from TRBV6-5 and TRBJ2-7; TRBD2 aligns across 8 bases. This CDR3 is built from 14 residues. Germline lookup yields CDR1 MNHEY and CDR2 SVGAGI. The V and J ends lost 2 bases and 3 bases, in that order; junction bases with no gene match: 3. CDR3 nucleotides: TGTGCCAGCAGTTACCGGGCGGGGGGCTACGAGCAGTACTTC. Translation gives CASSYRAGGYEQYF.

The chain links TRBV11-3 to TRBJ1-1; 10 bases line up with TRBD1. CDR3 length: 16 amino acids. V lost 1 base, J lost 0 bases, and 2 bases stayed unmatched. Looked up from germline, CDR1 is SGHNT and CDR2 is YENEEA. DNA of the CDR3: TGTGCCAGCAGCTTAGCCGGACAGGGGGTGAACACTGAAGCTTTCTTT. It specifies CASSLAGQGVNTEAFF.

The genes are TRBV12-5 and TRBJ2-3; the match to TRBD2 covers 7 bases. The ends lost 7 bases at V and 5 bases at J; junction bases unmatched: 9. The CDR3 runs 14 residues. Germline assignment: CDR1 LGHNT and CDR2 FRNRAP. CDR3 region: CASASRGGIDTQYF. In DNA, the CDR3 is TGTGCTAGTGCCTCGAGGGGAGGGATAGATACGCAGTATTTT.

The chain couples TRBV6-4 to TRBJ1-2; 10 positions agree with TRBD1. The CDR3 has 14 residues. The V gene's germline CDR1 is MRHNA and CDR2 SNTAGT. Trimming cost V 6 bases and J 3 bases; bases outside gene matches: 4. CDR3 residues: CASRGTGADYGYTF. CDR3 coding DNA: TGTGCCAGCAGGGGGACAGGGGCGGACTATGGCTACACCTTC.

This chain links TRBV19 with TRBJ1-1; tentatively, D is TRBD1 (5 bases). The CDR3 consists of 14 residues. Trimming left V 2 bases short and J 1 base short, with 8 bases between. Germline V gene lookup returns CDR1 LNHDA and CDR2 SQIVND (reference sequence). CDR3 loop: CASSIWGENTEAFF. DNA for the CDR3: TGTGCCAGTAGTATATGGGGGGAGAACACTGAAGCTTTCTTT. The complete variable domain, with remaining parts taken from reference TRBV19 and TRBJ1-1, reads DGGITQSPKYLFRKEGQNVTLSCEQNLNHDAMYWYRQDPGQGLRLIYYSQIVNDFQKGDIAEGYSVSREKKESFPLTVTSAQKNPTAFYLCASSIWGENTEAFFGQGTRLTVV.